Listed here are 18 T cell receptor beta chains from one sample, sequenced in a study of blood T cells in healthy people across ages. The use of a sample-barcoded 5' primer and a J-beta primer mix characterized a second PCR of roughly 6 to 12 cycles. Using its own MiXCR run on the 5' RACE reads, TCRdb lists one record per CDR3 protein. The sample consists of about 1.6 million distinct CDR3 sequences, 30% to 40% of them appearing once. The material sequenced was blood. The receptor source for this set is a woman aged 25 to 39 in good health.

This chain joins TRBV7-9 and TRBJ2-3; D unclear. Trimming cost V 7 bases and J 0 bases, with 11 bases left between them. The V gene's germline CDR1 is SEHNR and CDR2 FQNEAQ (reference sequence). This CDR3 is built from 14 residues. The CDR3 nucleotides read TGTGCCAGCAAAGAACAAACTAGCACAGATACGCAGTATTTT. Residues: CASKEQTSTDTQYF.

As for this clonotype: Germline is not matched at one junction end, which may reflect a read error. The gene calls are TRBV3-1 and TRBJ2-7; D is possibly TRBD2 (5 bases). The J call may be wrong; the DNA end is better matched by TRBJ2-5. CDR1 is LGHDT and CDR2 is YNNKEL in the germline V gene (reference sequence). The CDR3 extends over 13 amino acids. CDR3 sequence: CAGSQVRGETQYF. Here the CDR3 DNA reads TGTGCCGGCAGCCAAGTGAGAGGGGAGACCCAGTACTTC.

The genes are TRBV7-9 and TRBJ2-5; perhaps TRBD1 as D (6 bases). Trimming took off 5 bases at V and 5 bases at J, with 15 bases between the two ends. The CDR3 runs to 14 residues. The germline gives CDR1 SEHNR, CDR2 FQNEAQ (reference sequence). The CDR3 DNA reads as TGTGCCAGCAGCCCCACAGGGATCTGGGAGACCCAGTACTTC. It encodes CASSPTGIWETQYF. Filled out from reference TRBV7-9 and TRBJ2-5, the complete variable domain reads DTGVSQNPRHKITKRGQNVTFRCDPISEHNRLYWYRQTLGQGPEFLTYFQNEAQLEKSRLLSDRFSAERPKGSFSTLEIQRTEQGDSAMYLCASSPTGIWETQYFGPGTRLLVL.

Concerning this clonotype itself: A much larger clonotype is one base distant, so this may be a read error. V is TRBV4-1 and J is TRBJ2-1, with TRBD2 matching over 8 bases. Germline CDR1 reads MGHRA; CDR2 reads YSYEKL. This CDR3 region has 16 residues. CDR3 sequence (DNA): TGCGCCGGCAGCCAAGAAGGGACTAGCTCCTACAATGAGCAGTTCTTC. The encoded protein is CAGSQEGTSSYNEQFF.

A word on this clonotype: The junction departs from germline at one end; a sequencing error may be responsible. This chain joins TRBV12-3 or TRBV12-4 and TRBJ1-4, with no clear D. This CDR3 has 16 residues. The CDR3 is CASTTLRADTNEKRFF. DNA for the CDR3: TGTGCCAGCACCACCCTGAGGGCAGACACTAATGAAAAACGGTTTTTT.

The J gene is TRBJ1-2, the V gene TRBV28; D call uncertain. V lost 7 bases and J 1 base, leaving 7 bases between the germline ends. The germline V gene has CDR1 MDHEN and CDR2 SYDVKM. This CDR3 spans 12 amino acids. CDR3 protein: CASNGVNYGYTF. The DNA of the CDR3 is TGTGCCAGCAACGGGGTTAACTATGGCTACACCTTC.

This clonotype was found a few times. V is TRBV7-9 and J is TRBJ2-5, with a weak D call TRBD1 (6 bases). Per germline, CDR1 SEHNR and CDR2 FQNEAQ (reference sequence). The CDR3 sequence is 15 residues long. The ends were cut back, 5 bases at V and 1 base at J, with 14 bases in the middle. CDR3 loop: CASSKGDTPQETQYF. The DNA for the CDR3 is TGTGCCAGCAGCAAGGGGGACACCCCCCAAGAGACCCAGTACTTC.

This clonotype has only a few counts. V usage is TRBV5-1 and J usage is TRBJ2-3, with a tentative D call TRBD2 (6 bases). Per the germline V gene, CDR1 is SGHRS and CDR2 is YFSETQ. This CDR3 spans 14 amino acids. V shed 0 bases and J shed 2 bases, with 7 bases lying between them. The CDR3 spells CASSLVAATDTQYF. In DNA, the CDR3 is TGCGCCAGCAGCTTGGTAGCGGCCACAGATACGCAGTATTTT.

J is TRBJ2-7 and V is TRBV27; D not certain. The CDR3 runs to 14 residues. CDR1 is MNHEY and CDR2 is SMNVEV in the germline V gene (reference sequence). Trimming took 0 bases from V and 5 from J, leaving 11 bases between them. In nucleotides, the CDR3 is TGTGCCAGCAGTTTATCCACAACCATTCACGAGCAGTACTTC. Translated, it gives CASSLSTTIHEQYF.

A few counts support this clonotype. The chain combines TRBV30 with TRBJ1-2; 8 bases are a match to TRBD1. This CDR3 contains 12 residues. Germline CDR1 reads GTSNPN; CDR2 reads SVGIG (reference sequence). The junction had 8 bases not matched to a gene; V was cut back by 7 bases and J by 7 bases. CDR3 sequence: CAYTGGTRGYTF. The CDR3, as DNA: TGTGCCTATACAGGGGGGACTCGTGGCTACACCTTC. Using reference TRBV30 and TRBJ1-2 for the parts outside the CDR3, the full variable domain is SQTIHQWPATLVQPVGSPLSLECTVEGTSNPNLYWYRQAAGRGLQLLFYSVGIGQISSEVPQNLSASRPQDRQFILSSKKLLLSDSGFYLCAYTGGTRGYTFGSGTRLTVV.

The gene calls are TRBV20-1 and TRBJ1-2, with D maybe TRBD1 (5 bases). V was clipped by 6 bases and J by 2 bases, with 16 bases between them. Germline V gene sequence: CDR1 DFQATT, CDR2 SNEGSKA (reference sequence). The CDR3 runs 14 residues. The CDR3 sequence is CSAQREGSNYGYTF. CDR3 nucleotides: TGCAGTGCGCAAAGGGAGGGGTCGAACTATGGCTACACCTTC.

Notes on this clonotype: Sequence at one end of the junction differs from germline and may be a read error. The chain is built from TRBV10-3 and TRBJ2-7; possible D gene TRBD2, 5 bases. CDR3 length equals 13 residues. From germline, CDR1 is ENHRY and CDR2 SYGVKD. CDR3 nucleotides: TGTGCCATCAGGGAGTCTCGACTAAACGAGCAGTACTTC. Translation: CAIRESRLNEQYF.

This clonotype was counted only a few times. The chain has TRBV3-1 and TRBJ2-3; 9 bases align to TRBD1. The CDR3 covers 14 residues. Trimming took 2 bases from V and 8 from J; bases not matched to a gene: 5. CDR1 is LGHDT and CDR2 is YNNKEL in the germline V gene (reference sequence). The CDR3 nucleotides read TGTGCCAGCAGCCAAAACGACAGGGGGGGTACGCAGTATTTT. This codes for CASSQNDRGGTQYF.

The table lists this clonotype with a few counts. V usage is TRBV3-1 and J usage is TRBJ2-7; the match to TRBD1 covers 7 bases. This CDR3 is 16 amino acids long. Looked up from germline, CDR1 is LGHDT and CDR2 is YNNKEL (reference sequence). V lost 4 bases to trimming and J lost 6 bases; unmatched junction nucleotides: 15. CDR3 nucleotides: TGTGCCAGCAGCCCAAGCGGCGGTAGGGGGCGTCTCGAGCAGTACTTC. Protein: CASSPSGGRGRLEQYF.

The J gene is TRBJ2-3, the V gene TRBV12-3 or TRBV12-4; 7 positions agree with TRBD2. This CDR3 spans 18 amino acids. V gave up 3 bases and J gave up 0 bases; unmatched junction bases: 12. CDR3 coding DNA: TGTGCCAGCAGTTTTTCCCTAGCGGCGCCCTCTAGCACAGATACGCAGTATTTT. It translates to CASSFSLAAPSSTDTQYF.

CDR3 protein: CASSTNLWDGYTF. The CDR3 DNA sequence: TGTGCCAGCAGCACGAATCTTTGGGATGGCTACACCTTC. The rearrangement joins TRBV6-6 to TRBJ1-2; D is uncertain. This CDR3 region has 13 residues. The germline CDR1 and CDR2 sequences are MNHNY and SVGAGI (reference sequence). Trimming left V 6 bases short and J 6 bases short, with 14 bases between.

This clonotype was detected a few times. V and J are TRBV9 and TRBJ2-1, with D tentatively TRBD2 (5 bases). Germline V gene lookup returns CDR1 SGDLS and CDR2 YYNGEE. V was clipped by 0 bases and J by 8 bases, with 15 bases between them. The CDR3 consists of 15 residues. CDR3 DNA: TGTGCCAGCAGCGTAGATGAGGGTCTAGACGATGAGCAGTTCTTC. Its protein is CASSVDEGLDDEQFF.

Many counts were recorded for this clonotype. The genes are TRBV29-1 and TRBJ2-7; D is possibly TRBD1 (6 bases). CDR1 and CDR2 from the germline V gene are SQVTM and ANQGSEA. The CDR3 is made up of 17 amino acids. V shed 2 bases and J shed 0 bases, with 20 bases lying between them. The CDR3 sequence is CSVEFADSKTASYEQYF. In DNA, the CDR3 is TGCAGCGTTGAATTTGCGGACAGCAAGACGGCCTCCTACGAGCAGTACTTC.